Following are 10 T cell receptor beta chains from one sample sequenced in a study. Adaptor-ligated barcode primers were used to amplify TRBV12-4/TRBJ1-2 clonotypes. TCRdb reprocessed the multiplex PCR reads via MiXCR and lists one record per CDR3 protein. The sample lists 500 to 650 distinct CDR3 sequences, approximately 20% occurring once. The sequenced sample was naive CD4+ T cells sorted from blood. Described subset: naive CD4+ T cells, CD4+CD45RA+CD25-. These receptors originate from a female donor with breast cancer.

This clonotype is classed as large. The J gene is TRBJ1-2, the V gene TRBV12-3 or TRBV12-4; D not certain. V was trimmed by 5 bases and J by 2 bases, leaving 9 bases between them. The CDR3 loop spans 13 amino acids. CDR3 residues: CASSPGRNYGYTF. DNA for the CDR3: TGTGCCAGCAGTCCCGGACGGAACTATGGCTACACCTTC.

This clonotype is classed as large (0.1 to 1%). The chain links TRBV12-3 or TRBV12-4 to TRBJ1-2; D call uncertain. There are 13 residues in the CDR3. V was shortened by 5 bases and J by 5 bases, with 12 bases between the two germline ends. The CDR3: CASSTTTLYGYTF. For the CDR3, the DNA is TGTGCCAGCAGTACGACAACTCTATATGGCTACACCTTC.

The genes are TRBV12-3 or TRBV12-4 and TRBJ1-2; weak D call: TRBD1 (5 bases). Trimming removed 3 bases at V and 8 bases at J, with 13 bases between. This CDR3 is built from 13 residues. For the CDR3, the DNA is TGTGCCAGCAGTTTTCTACAGGACGAGGGCTACACCTTC. This translates into CASSFLQDEGYTF.

This clonotype is termed medium-sized. The chain recombines TRBV12-3 or TRBV12-4 with TRBJ1-2; no definite D call. The CDR3 runs to 12 residues. V lost 4 bases and J lost 2, with 5 bases in between. This CDR3 reads CASSYQNYGYTF. In DNA form, the CDR3 reads TGTGCCAGCAGTTATCAGAACTATGGCTACACCTTC.

This clonotype was detected only a few times. The chain carries TRBV12-3 or TRBV12-4 and TRBJ1-2; 7 bases agree with TRBD1. This CDR3 region has 14 residues. Trimming cost V 2 bases and J 3 bases; bases outside gene matches: 3. CDR3 bases: TGTGCCAGCAGTTTAACAGGGGTTGACTATGGCTACACCTTC. Protein sequence: CASSLTGVDYGYTF.

The V and J genes are TRBV12-3 or TRBV12-4 and TRBJ1-2; D not certain. V was trimmed by 6 bases and J by 2 bases, leaving 4 bases between them. The CDR3 loop spans 11 amino acids. The CDR3 loop is CASRRNYGYTF. The CDR3 coding sequence is TGTGCCAGCAGGCGGAACTATGGCTACACCTTC.

By sample share, this clonotype is large (0.1 to 1%). The genes are TRBV12-3 or TRBV12-4 and TRBJ1-2; maybe TRBD1 (6 bases). The CDR3 covers 13 residues. Trimming pared 5 bases from V and 4 bases from J, leaving 11 bases between. The CDR3 nucleotides are TGTGCCAGCAGTAACAGGGTCCCCTATGGCTACACCTTC. This encodes CASSNRVPYGYTF.

The chain combines TRBV12-3 or TRBV12-4 with TRBJ1-2; D ambiguous. The CDR3 runs 13 residues. V was cut by 3 bases and J by 3 bases, with 8 bases left in between. CDR3 residues: CASSFGVDYGYTF. DNA for the CDR3: TGTGCCAGCAGTTTCGGGGTCGACTATGGCTACACCTTC.

This clonotype is categorized as large. The V and J genes are TRBV12-3 or TRBV12-4 and TRBJ1-2; D remains unclear. V shed 3 bases and J shed 8 bases, with 10 bases lying between them. The CDR3 contains 12 residues. The CDR3 DNA reads as TGTGCCAGCAGTTTCTCGCGGGAGGGCTACACCTTC. Protein sequence: CASSFSREGYTF.

This clonotype is medium-sized in the sample. The J gene is TRBJ1-2, the V gene TRBV12-3 or TRBV12-4; D gene unclear. The germline V and J ends were trimmed by 1 base and 4 bases, with 7 bases remaining between them. This CDR3 contains 13 residues. CDR3 coding DNA: TGTGCCAGCAGTTTAGGCCAAGGCTATGGCTACACCTTC. Amino acids: CASSLGQGYGYTF.